This TCR beta chain derives from a study of vaccination and CD4 T cells after COVID-19. V shed 0 bases and J shed 0 bases, with 11 bases lying between them. Germline-derived CDR1 and CDR2 are MNHEY and SMNVEV (reference sequence). This CDR3 region has 16 residues. Cultured CD4+ T cells had their DNA profiled by the Oncomine TCR Beta short-read assay. TCRdb fed the PCR reads into MiXCR, producing one record per CDR3 protein. The sample lists about 5,500 distinct CDR3 sequences, 35% to 50% occurring once. Findings of the study overall: The median proportion of reactive clones detected only post-vaccination in convalescent patients was around 86%. A nonsignificant median increase from about 22 to 38 SARS-CoV-2-reactive clonotypes was observed.

Specified treatment: approximately 10-day PBMC culture with coronavirus spike peptide pools or control peptides (ViraFEST assay). The collection of CD4+ T cells from the unexposed donor took place before the COVID-19 pandemic (2011-2018). Probing of unexposed-donor CD4+ T cells with SARS-CoV-2 S/N and four cold-coronavirus spikes was done, cells permitting. On this clonotype itself: Its antigen is currently unknown.

This receptor was obtained from a human donor in good health. The source material was CD4+ T cells from blood, cultured in vitro. V and J are TRBV27 and TRBJ1-1; D gene uncertain. The CDR3 spells CASSLSRASLNTEAFF. Written as DNA, the CDR3 is TGTGCCAGCAGTTTATCGAGGGCCAGTTTGAACACTGAAGCTTTCTTT.